This T cell receptor (beta chain) derives from a study of blood T cells in healthy people across ages (dated by TCRdb to 2015 to 2017). About the full investigation: In model experiments, roughly one uniquely barcoded TCR beta cDNA molecule per two T cells was captured by template switching. The study measured age-related changes in TCR beta repertoire diversity using deep sequencing normalized with unique cDNA molecular identifiers. To avoid experimental bias, donors of different ages were spread randomly across the sequencing lanes. The donors were split into four age groups: young (average 16 years), middle-aged (roughly 39), aged (roughly 60) and long-lived (roughly 86). Two additional independent replicas of 1 million unique cDNA reads from the same blood draw were analyzed for two donors (one aged 18 to 30 and one aged 80 or older).

Receptor amplification or capture employed 5' RACE. TCRdb records Illumina HiSeq 2500 as the sequencer. A second about 7 to 12 cycle PCR used a sample-barcoded 5' primer and a J-beta primer mix. A unique molecular identifier was introduced onto each TCR beta cDNA molecule by a template-switch 5' adaptor carrying 12 random nucleotides. Each sample yielded at least 3 million CDR3-containing paired-end reads. The Mint cDNA synthesis kit, primed by a TRBC-specific oligonucleotide, was used to synthesize first-strand cDNA from all RNA. Following uracil-DNA glycosylase treatment, a first 18-cycle PCR with universal primers M1SS and BC2_uni_R was performed on all cDNA. In the authors' own workflow: For normalization, 1 million high-quality reads, each with a distinct molecular identifier, were randomly selected from each sample. Instead of being binned into consensus sequences, reads with shared molecular identifiers were discarded. MiTCR, with a Q25 quality threshold and the strictest error-elimination algorithm, was used for CDR3 identification, clonotype clustering and error correction. A nonparametric unseen species model with Euler transformation was used to estimate lower-bound total TCR beta diversity. In TCRdb, the public reads were trimmed at Q25 with fastp and aligned with MiXCR, with productive beta chains retained. One record per CDR3 amino acid sequence lists the most common genes and DNA. The V and J calls, along with clone size, are taken from TCRdb and not from the paper's own processing. The table for this sample lists 1,300,000 or so distinct CDR3 sequences; 59% of them were counted only once. The leading ten clones occupy roughly 6.3% of the sample.

Of note for this clonotype: There is no known antigen for this receptor. Per-nucleotide qualities are absent, and no much larger clonotype sits a single base away.

Study-wide findings and limitations: Donor CMV infection status was unknown, potentially confounding age-related changes in expanded clonotypes. Estimates of total diversity based on one million sequenced T cells were considered lower bounds and underestimates. Compared with the aged group, more naive CD4+ T cells, fewer expanded clones and increased TCR diversity were shown by the long-lived group, suggesting age selection. Observed TCR beta diversity per million T cells fell roughly linearly with age, and a significant reduction was already apparent by age around 40. The percentage of naive T cells measured by flow cytometry correlated strongly with observed TCR beta diversity. Conclusive comparison of naive and antigen-experienced compartments was prevented by the profiling of bulk unsorted PBMCs.

The CDR3 covers 13 residues, taking in both the cysteine and the phenylalanine. Left in the record is the CDR3 DNA by itself, 39 bases read in frame from the first base. CDR1 SEHNR and CDR2 FQNEAQ are derived from the germline V gene (reference sequence). Relative to germline, V is 5 bases shorter and J is 4 bases shorter, with 11 bases between their ends. The roughly 39 donors, aged 6 to 90 years, were systemically healthy Caucasian individuals from Russia. Each donor gave 8.5 to 10 milliliters of peripheral blood, collected into EDTA-treated Vacutainer tubes. PBMCs were isolated by Ficoll-Paque density-gradient centrifugation, with at least 6 million obtained per sample. Total RNA was extracted from PBMCs with Trizol reagent, with at least 5 micrograms obtained per sample. For every donor, flow cytometry on a PBMC aliquot measured the percentage of naive CD45RAhigh/CD27high T cells.

The chain employs TRBV7-9 and TRBJ1-2, with the identity of the D gene unclear. This sequence was found in a man aged 18 to 35 in good health. What was sequenced was blood. Here is the DNA: TGTGCCAGCAGCCCGAAGTCCCTCTATGGCTACACCTTC. This sequence encodes CASSPKSLYGYTF.